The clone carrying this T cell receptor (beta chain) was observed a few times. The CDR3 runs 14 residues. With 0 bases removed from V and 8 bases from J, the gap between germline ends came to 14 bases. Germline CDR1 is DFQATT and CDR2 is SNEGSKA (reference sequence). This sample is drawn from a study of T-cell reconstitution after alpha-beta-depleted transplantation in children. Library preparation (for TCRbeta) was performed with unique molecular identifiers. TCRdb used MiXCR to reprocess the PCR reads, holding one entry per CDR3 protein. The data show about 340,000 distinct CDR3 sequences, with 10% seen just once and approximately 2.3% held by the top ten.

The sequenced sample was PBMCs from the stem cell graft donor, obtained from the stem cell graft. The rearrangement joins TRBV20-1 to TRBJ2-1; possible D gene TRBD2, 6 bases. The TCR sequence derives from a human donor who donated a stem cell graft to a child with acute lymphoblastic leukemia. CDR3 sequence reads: CSARDGSKPHEQFF. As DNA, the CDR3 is TGCAGTGCTAGAGACGGGAGTAAACCCCATGAGCAGTTCTTC.